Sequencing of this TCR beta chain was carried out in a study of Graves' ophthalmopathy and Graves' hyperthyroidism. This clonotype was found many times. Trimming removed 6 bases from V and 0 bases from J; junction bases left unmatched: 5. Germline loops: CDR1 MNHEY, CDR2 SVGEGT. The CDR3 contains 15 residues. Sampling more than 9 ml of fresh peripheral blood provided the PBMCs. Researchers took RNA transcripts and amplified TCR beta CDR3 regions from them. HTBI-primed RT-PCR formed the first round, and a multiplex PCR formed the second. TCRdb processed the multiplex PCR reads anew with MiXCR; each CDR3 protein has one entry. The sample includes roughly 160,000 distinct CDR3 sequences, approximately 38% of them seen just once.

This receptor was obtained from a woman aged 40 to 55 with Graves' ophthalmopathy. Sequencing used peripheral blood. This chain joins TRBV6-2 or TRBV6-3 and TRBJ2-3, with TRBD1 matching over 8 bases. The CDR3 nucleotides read TGTGCCAGCAGCCCGACAGGGGCTAGCACAGATACGCAGTATTTT. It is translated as CASSPTGASTDTQYF.